The TCR beta chain under discussion was sequenced for a study of blood T cell repertoires in COVID-19 (TCRdb year 2020). Looking at the study overall: Samples from collaborators originated in the United States, Italy and Spain and spanned both the acute and convalescent phases of COVID-19. The material from the prospective study consisted of cDNA or gDNA derived from T cells, B-cell-depleted T cells, or PBMCs. The dataset comprised deeply sampled blood TCRbeta repertoires from subjects exposed to, actively infected with, or recovered from COVID-19. The repertoires were made available in a free public database intended to serve as a resource for research on the immune response to SARS-CoV-2. The samples were drawn from the first 160 participants of the ongoing ImmuneRACE study and from 1,254 subjects provided by 6 global collaborators. Nearly every sample came with metadata listing a de-identified subject ID, COVID-19 status, age in years and sex. Where HLA class I and class II types were available, the types were taken from metadata supplied by the sample provider, not from assay-based typing. Points the paper makes about the study in general: Clinical and demographic metadata were provided uncurated, with the amount varying by source and participant.

Whole blood was collected in K2EDTA tubes by collaborating institutions according to the institutions' own protocols. For TCRbeta analysis, collaborators shipped samples in one of three forms: frozen whole blood, isolated PBMCs, or DNA extracted from either of those sample types. The CDR3 spans 14 residues, from the cysteine through the phenylalanine. Only CDR3 DNA remains: 42 bases, in frame from the first base. The germline V gene (reference sequence) provides CDR1 LGHDT and CDR2 YNNKEL. Between the V and J ends, shortened by 0 bases and 8 bases respectively, the junction contains 13 bases. Notes on this clone: Its antigen is currently not known. Base qualities are not recorded, but no much larger clone differs from it by a single base.

TCRbeta CDR3 regions were amplified from genomic DNA by means of the immunoSEQ Assay, a bias-controlled multiplex PCR. The published analysis was carried out like this. Within the assay, amplification of reference gene primers was used to estimate how many nucleated cells each sample contained. Sequence reads were collapsed and filtered to measure the absolute abundance of every unique TCRbeta CDR3 rearrangement. For each sample, productive Simpson clonality was calculated by taking the square root of Simpson's diversity index across productive rearrangements. TCRdb retrieved this table from immuneACCESS and kept in-frame rearrangements only. Not all clones are present; in checked studies, unresolved V genes account for under half, and no reason is known for the remainder. The V and J calls and clone size are taken from that table; D and trimming were inferred from the DNA. Within this sample are 55,000 to 65,000 clones, with approximately 89% of them counted one time only. The top ten clonotypes cover around 6.9% of the sample.

Recombination joined TRBV3-1 (or the pseudogene TRBV3-2) with TRBJ1-2; TRBD1 could be the D gene, as 5 bases match. Sequences were obtained from peripheral blood. The origin of this receptor is a man in his 60s with active or convalescent COVID-19. The CDR3 protein is CASSQESREGGYTF. The sequenced DNA: TGTGCCAGCAGCCAAGAGTCCAGGGAGGGCGGCTACACCTTC.